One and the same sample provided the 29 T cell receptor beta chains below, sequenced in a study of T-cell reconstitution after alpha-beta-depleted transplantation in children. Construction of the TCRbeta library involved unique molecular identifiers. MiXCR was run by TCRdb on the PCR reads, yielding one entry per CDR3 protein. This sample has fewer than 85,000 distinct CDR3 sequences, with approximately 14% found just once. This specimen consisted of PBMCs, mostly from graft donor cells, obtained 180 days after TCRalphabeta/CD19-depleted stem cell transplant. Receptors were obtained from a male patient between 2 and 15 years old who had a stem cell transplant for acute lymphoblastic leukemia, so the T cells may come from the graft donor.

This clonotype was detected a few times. The CDR3 nucleotides are TGTGCCAGCAGCCAGGTCTTAGGTGACATAGAAGCTTTCTTT. Residues: CASSQVLGDIEAFF. V gene TRBV7-9 combines with J gene TRBJ1-1; D uncertain. The CDR3 is 14 amino acids. V lost 5 bases and J 8 bases, leaving 18 bases between the germline ends. CDR1 SEHNR and CDR2 FQNEAQ come from the germline V gene (reference sequence).

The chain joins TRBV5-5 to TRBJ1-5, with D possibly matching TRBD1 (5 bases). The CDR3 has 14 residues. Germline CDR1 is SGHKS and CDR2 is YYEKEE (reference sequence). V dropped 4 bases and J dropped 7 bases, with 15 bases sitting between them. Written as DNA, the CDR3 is TGTGCCAGCAGCAGGGATCCAGGGTACCAGCCCCAGCATTTT. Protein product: CASSRDPGYQPQHF.

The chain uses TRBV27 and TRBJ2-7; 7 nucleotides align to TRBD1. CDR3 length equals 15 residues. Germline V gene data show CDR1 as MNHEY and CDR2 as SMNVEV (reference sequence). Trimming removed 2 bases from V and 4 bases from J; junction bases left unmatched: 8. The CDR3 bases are TGTGCCAGCAGTTTACTGGCGTCAGGGGGATACGAGCAGTACTTC. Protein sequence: CASSLLASGGYEQYF.

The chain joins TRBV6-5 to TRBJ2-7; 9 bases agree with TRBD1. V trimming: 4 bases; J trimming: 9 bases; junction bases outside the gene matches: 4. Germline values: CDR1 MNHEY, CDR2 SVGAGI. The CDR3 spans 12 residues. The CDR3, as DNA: TGTGCCAGCAGTTCCAGGGGACAGGGGCAGTACTTC. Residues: CASSSRGQGQYF.

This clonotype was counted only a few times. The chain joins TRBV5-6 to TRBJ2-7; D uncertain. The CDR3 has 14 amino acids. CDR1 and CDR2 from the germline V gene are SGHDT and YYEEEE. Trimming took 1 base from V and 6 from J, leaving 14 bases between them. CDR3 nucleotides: TGTGCCAGCAGCTTGTCTATAGCCAGCAGCGAGCAGTACTTC. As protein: CASSLSIASSEQYF.

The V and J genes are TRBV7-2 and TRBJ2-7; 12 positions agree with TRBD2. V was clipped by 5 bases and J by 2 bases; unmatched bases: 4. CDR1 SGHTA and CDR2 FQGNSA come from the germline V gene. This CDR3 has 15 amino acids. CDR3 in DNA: TGTGCCAGCAGCCCACGGACTAGCGGGACCTACGAGCAGTACTTC. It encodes CASSPRTSGTYEQYF.

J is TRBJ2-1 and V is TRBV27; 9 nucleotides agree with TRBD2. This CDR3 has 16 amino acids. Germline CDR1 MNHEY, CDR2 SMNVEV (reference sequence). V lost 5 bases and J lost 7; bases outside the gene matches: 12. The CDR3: CASSPGWRGGRNEQFF. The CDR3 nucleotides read TGTGCCAGCAGTCCAGGGTGGCGGGGGGGCCGGAATGAGCAGTTCTTC.

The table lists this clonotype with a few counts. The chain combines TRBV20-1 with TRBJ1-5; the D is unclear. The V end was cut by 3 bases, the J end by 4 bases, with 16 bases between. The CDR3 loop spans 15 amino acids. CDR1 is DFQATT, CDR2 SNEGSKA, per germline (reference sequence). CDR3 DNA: TGCAGTGCTAGGAGGGAGCCGGGGTGGAATCAGCCCCAGCATTTT. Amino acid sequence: CSARREPGWNQPQHF.

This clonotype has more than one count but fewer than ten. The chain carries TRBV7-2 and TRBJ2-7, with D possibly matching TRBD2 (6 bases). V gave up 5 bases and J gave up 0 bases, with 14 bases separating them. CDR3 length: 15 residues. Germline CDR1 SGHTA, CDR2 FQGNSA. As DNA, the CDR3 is TGTGCCAGCAGCGAATGGACTACCCTCTCCTACGAGCAGTACTTC. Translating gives CASSEWTTLSYEQYF.

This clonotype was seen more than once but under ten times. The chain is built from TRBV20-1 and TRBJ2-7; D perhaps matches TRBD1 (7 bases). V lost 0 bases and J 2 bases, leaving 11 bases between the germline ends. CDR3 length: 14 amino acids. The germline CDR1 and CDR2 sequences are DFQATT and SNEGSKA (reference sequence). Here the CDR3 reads CSARDGGGAYEQYF. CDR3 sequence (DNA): TGCAGTGCTAGAGATGGAGGGGGCGCCTACGAGCAGTACTTC.

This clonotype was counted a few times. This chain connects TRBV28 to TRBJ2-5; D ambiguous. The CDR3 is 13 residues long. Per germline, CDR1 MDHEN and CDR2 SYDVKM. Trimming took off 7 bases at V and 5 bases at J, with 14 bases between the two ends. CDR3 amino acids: CASTVSARETQYF. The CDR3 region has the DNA TGTGCCAGCACGGTGTCGGCTAGGGAGACCCAGTACTTC.

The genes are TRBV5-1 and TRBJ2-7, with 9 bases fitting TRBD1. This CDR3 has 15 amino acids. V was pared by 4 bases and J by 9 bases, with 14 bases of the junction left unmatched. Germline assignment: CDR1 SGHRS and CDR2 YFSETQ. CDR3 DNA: TGCGCCAGCAGCCCCCGGGACAGGGCCTTGACGGGGCAGTACTTC. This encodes CASSPRDRALTGQYF. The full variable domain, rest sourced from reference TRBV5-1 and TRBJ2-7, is KAGVTQTPRYLIKTRGQQVTLSCSPISGHRSVSWYQQTPGQGLQFLFEYFSETQRNKGNFPGRFSGRQFSNSRSEMNVSTLELGDSALYLCASSPRDRALTGQYFGPGTRLTVT.

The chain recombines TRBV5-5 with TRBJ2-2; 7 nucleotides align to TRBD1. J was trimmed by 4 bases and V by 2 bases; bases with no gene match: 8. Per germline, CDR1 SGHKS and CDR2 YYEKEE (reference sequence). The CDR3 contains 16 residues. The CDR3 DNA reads TGTGCCAGCAGCTTCCGACAGGGCGAAGGCACCGGGGAGCTGTTTTTT. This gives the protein CASSFRQGEGTGELFF.

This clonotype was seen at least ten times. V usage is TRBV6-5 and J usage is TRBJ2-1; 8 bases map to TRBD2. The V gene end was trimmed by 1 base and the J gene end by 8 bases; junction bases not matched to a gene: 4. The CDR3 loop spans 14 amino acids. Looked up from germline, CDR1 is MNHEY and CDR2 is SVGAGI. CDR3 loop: CASSYWLAGHEQFF. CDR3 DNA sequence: TGTGCCAGCAGTTACTGGCTAGCGGGCCATGAGCAGTTCTTC.

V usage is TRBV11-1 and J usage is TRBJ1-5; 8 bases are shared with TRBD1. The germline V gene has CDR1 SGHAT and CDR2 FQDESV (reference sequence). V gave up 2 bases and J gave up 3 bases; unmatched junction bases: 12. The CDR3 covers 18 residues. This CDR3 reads CASSLRTGRSWYNQPQHF. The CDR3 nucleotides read TGTGCCAGCAGCTTAAGGACAGGGCGGTCTTGGTACAATCAGCCCCAGCATTTT.

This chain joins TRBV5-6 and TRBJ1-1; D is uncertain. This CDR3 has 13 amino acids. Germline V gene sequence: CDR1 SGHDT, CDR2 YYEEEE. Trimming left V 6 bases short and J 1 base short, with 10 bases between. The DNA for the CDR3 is TGTGCCAGCACAGGTTGGGAGAACACTGAAGCTTTCTTT. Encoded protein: CASTGWENTEAFF.

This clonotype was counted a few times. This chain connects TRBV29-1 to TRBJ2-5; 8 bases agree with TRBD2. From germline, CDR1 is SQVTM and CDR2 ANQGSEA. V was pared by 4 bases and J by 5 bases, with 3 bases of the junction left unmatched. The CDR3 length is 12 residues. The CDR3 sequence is CSVGSGIETQYF. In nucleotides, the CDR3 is TGCAGCGTTGGTAGCGGGATTGAGACCCAGTACTTC.

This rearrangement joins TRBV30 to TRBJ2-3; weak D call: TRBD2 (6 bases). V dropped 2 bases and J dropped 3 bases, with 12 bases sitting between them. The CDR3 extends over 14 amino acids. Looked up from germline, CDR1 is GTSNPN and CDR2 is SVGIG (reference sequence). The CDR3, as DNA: TGTGCCTGGAGTACCCTCCGGGGGACAGATACGCAGTATTTT. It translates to CAWSTLRGTDTQYF.

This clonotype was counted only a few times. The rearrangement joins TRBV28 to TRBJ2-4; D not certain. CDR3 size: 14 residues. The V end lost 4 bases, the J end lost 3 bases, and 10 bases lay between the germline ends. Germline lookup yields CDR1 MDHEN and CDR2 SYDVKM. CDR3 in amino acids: CASSSSRVKNIQYF. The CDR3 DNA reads TGTGCCAGCAGTTCAAGTAGGGTCAAAAACATTCAGTACTTC.

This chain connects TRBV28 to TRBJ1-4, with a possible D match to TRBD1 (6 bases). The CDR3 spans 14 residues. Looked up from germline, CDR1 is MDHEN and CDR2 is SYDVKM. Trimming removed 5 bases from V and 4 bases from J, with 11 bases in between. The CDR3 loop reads CASSPDRLNEKLFF. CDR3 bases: TGTGCCAGCAGTCCTGACAGGCTTAATGAAAAACTGTTTTTT.

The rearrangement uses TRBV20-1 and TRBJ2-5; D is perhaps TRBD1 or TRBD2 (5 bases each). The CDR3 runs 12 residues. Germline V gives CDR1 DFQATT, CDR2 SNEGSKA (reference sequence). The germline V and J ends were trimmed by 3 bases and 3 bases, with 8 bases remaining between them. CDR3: CSARRGEETQYF. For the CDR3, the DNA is TGCAGTGCTAGGAGGGGAGAAGAGACCCAGTACTTC.

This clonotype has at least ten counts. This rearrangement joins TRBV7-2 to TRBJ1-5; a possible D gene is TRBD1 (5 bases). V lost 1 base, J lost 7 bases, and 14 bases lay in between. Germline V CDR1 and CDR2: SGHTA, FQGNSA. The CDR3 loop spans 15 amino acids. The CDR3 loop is CASSLGGAVGQPQHF. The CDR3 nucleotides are TGTGCCAGCAGCTTAGGTGGGGCCGTTGGGCAGCCCCAGCATTTT.

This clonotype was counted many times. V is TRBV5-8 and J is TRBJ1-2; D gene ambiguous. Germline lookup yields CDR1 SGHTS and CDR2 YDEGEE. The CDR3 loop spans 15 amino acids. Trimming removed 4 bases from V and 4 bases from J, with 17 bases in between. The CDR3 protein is CASSPGELGLYGYTF. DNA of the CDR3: TGTGCCAGCAGCCCTGGGGAGTTGGGCCTCTATGGCTACACCTTC.

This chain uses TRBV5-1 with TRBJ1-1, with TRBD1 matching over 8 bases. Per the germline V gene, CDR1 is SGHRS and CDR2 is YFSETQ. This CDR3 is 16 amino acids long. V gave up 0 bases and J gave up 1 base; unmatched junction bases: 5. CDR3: CASSLVTGTGNTEAFF. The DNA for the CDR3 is TGCGCCAGCAGCTTGGTAACCGGGACAGGGAACACTGAAGCTTTCTTT. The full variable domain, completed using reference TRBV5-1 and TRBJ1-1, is KAGVTQTPRYLIKTRGQQVTLSCSPISGHRSVSWYQQTPGQGLQFLFEYFSETQRNKGNFPGRFSGRQFSNSRSEMNVSTLELGDSALYLCASSLVTGTGNTEAFFGQGTRLTVV.

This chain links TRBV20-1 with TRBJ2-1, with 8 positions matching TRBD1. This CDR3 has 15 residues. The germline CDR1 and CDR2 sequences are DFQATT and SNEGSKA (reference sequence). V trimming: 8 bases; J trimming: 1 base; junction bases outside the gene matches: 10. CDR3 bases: TGCAGTCTGAGGTGGACAGGGATTTCCTACAATGAGCAGTTCTTC. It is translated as CSLRWTGISYNEQFF.

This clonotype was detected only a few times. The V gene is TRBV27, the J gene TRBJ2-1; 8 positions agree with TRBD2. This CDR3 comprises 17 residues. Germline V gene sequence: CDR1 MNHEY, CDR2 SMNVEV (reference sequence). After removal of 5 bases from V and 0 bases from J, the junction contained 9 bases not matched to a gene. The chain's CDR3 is CASSPRIAGLSYNEQFF. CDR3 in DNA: TGTGCCAGCAGTCCCCGGATAGCGGGGCTCTCCTACAATGAGCAGTTCTTC.

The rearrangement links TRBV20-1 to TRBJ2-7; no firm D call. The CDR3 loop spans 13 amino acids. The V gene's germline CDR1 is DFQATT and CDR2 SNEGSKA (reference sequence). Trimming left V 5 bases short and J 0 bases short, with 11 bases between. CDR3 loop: CSAGRHLSYEQYF. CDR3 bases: TGCAGTGCTGGAAGACACCTCTCCTACGAGCAGTACTTC.

CDR3 region: CASSFSGGSTDTQYF. CDR3 nucleotide sequence: TGTGCCAGCAGCTTTAGCGGGGGAAGCACAGATACGCAGTATTTT. V is TRBV7-3 and J is TRBJ2-3; TRBD2 aligns across 9 bases. J gave up 0 bases and V 3 bases, and 1 base lay outside the gene matches. The CDR3 spans 15 residues. Germline V gives CDR1 SGHTA, CDR2 FQGTGA.

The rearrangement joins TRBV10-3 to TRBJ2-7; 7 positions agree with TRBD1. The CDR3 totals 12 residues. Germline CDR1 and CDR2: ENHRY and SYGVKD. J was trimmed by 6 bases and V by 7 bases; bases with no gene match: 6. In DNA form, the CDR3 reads TGTGCCATCACAGACAGGGAACCCGAGCAGTACTTC. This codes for CAITDREPEQYF.